This entry lists 29 T cell receptor beta chains sequenced from one sample in a study of OX40 agonist ivuxolimab in advanced cancers. Measured with immunoSEQ multiplex PCR; TCRdb has only the in-frame clones, and not every one. In the table there are approximately 43,000 clones, around nine tenths of which are singletons. Sequences were derived from CD4+ or CD8+ T cells sorted from blood, sampled in a trial of the OX40 agonist ivuxolimab. The receptor source for this set is an adult with an advanced solid tumor such as melanoma, head and neck, liver or kidney cancer.

This clone was counted a few times. The CDR3 sequence: CASSPSGLGSGNTIYF. The CDR3 bases are TGCGCCAGCAGCCCCTCCGGGTTGGGCTCTGGAAACACCATATATTTT. V and J are TRBV4-1 and TRBJ1-3; D call uncertain. The CDR3 spans 16 residues. Trimming shortened V by 4 bases and J by 0 bases, and 13 bases separated the two germline ends. In germline, CDR1 is MGHRA, CDR2 YSYEKL.

The table lists this clone with a few counts. The chain joins TRBV7-9 to TRBJ1-6; a possible D gene is TRBD1 (6 bases). CDR1 SEHNR and CDR2 FQNEAQ come from the germline V gene (reference sequence). The CDR3 length is 15 residues. Trimming left V 3 bases short and J 3 bases short, with 9 bases between. CDR3 region: CASSFNRDYNSPLHF. CDR3 DNA: TGTGCCAGCAGCTTTAACAGGGACTATAATTCACCCCTCCACTTT.

The CDR3 here is CASSLGLAHGETQYF. The CDR3 coding sequence is TGCGCCAGCAGCCTGGGACTAGCTCACGGAGAGACCCAGTACTTC. This chain links TRBV5-1 with TRBJ2-5, with TRBD2 matching over 9 bases. The CDR3 has 15 residues. J gave up 4 bases and V 4 bases, and 8 bases lay outside the gene matches. Germline V lookup: CDR1 SGHRS, CDR2 YFSETQ.

This clone has only one observation. The chain carries TRBV19 and TRBJ2-6; a possible D gene is TRBD1 (5 bases). V lost 4 bases to trimming and J lost 1 base, with 11 bases between them. The CDR3 runs to 16 residues. Germline lookup yields CDR1 LNHDA and CDR2 SQIVND (reference sequence). For the CDR3, the DNA is TGTGCCAGTAGTAACACTCAGGGTTCTGGGGCCAACGTCCTGACTTTC. Its protein product is CASSNTQGSGANVLTF.

This chain links TRBV28 with TRBJ1-5; maybe TRBD1 (6 bases). The CDR3 spans 15 residues. Trimming stripped 3 bases from V and 2 bases from J, with 11 bases between. From germline, CDR1 is MDHEN and CDR2 SYDVKM. CDR3 amino acids: CASSLGWTGNQPQHF. CDR3 nucleotide sequence: TGTGCCAGCAGTTTGGGATGGACAGGCAATCAGCCCCAGCATTTT.

The chain employs TRBV6-5 and TRBJ1-5; a possible D gene is TRBD1 (5 bases). The V end lost 7 bases, the J end lost 6 bases, and 13 bases lay between the germline ends. The CDR3 has 13 residues. The V gene's germline CDR1 is MNHEY and CDR2 SVGAGI. The CDR3 coding sequence is TGTGCCAGCACTACGCTTAGGGGTCAGCCCCAGCATTTT. It encodes CASTTLRGQPQHF.

The J gene is TRBJ2-2, the V gene TRBV19; no firm D call. The CDR3 has 14 amino acids. Trimming cost V 3 bases and J 0 bases, with 5 bases left between them. Germline V gives CDR1 LNHDA, CDR2 SQIVND (reference sequence). CDR3: CASSIPANTGELFF. The CDR3 DNA reads TGTGCCAGTAGTATTCCTGCGAACACCGGGGAGCTGTTTTTT.

The rearrangement links TRBV6-5 to TRBJ2-7, with D possibly being TRBD2 (6 bases). The CDR3 sequence is 14 residues long. CDR1 is MNHEY and CDR2 is SVGAGI in the germline V gene. V lost 0 bases and J 9 bases, leaving 15 bases between the germline ends. This chain's CDR3 is CASSYSEPGAGQYF. For the CDR3, the DNA is TGTGCCAGCAGTTACTCCGAGCCAGGAGCGGGGCAGTACTTC.

In its sample, this clone was seen once. The chain employs TRBV28 and TRBJ2-7; 7 bases map to TRBD1. The J segment lost 0 bases and the V segment lost 5 bases, leaving 7 bases of the junction unmatched. This CDR3 region has 15 residues. Germline values: CDR1 MDHEN, CDR2 SYDVKM. The CDR3 reads CASSPGTASSYEQYF. Written as DNA, the CDR3 is TGTGCCAGCAGTCCTGGGACAGCGAGCTCCTACGAGCAGTACTTC.

CDR3 residues: CASSPIPGLAFSTDTQYF. For the CDR3, the DNA is TGCGCCAGCAGCCCTATACCGGGACTAGCGTTTAGCACAGATACGCAGTATTTT. The chain combines TRBV5-1 with TRBJ2-3; 10 bases fit TRBD2. The CDR3 runs 18 residues. Trimming cost V 4 bases and J 0 bases; bases outside gene matches: 11. CDR1 is SGHRS, CDR2 YFSETQ, per germline.

The J gene is TRBJ1-1, the V gene TRBV9, with D unclear. The CDR3 loop spans 13 amino acids. V was cut by 0 bases and J by 2 bases, with 5 bases left in between. From germline, CDR1 is SGDLS and CDR2 YYNGEE. The CDR3 here is CASSVEVNTEAFF. The CDR3 DNA reads TGTGCCAGCAGCGTAGAGGTTAACACTGAAGCTTTCTTT.

The chain links TRBV6-6 to TRBJ2-7, with 10 bases fitting TRBD1. The ends lost 7 bases at V and 4 bases at J; junction bases unmatched: 4. From germline, CDR1 is MNHNY and CDR2 SVGAGI (reference sequence). This CDR3 has 13 amino acids. CDR3: CASNGQGGYEQYF. As DNA, the CDR3 is TGTGCCAGCAACGGACAGGGGGGATACGAGCAGTACTTC.

CDR3 nucleotide sequence: TGTGCCACTAACTCCGGCATAAGAGGGGAAAAACTGTTTTTT. Encoded protein: CATNSGIRGEKLFF. The gene calls are TRBV19 and TRBJ1-4; D gene uncertain. The V and J ends lost 10 bases and 8 bases respectively, with 20 bases between them. Germline loops: CDR1 LNHDA, CDR2 SQIVND (reference sequence). This CDR3 is 14 amino acids long.

The J gene is TRBJ1-3, the V gene TRBV9; 8 nucleotides agree with TRBD1. Germline loops: CDR1 SGDLS, CDR2 YYNGEE. The CDR3 has 15 residues. The trim removed 2 bases at V and 1 base at J, leaving 2 bases unmatched. CDR3 sequence: CASSVTGGSGNTIYF. The CDR3 nucleotides are TGTGCCAGCAGCGTTACAGGGGGGTCTGGAAACACCATATATTTT.

This clone was detected once. The chain employs TRBV4-2 and TRBJ2-2; D could derive from TRBD1 or TRBD2 (5 bases each). This CDR3 has 14 amino acids. In germline, CDR1 is LGHNA, CDR2 YNFKEQ. Trimming removed 6 bases at V and 6 bases at J, with 14 bases between. The CDR3 here is CASRTLMGPGELFF. CDR3 in DNA: TGTGCCAGCAGGACCTTAATGGGACCCGGGGAGCTGTTTTTT.

This clone came up once. The rearrangement uses TRBV5-1 and TRBJ2-3; 9 nucleotides line up with TRBD1. The J segment lost 5 bases and the V segment lost 0 bases, leaving 7 bases of the junction unmatched. The germline V gene has CDR1 SGHRS and CDR2 YFSETQ. The CDR3 covers 16 residues. The CDR3 coding sequence is TGCGCCAGCAGCTTGGGGGACAGGGTCGGCGGAGATACGCAGTATTTT. This translates into CASSLGDRVGGDTQYF.

This clone was counted only a few times. J is TRBJ2-7 and V is TRBV19, with D perhaps TRBD1 (6 bases). Trimming cost V 4 bases and J 7 bases, with 11 bases left between them. CDR1 LNHDA and CDR2 SQIVND come from the germline V gene (reference sequence). CDR3 size: 12 residues. The CDR3, as DNA: TGTGCCAGTAGTAACCAGGGGAGAGAGCAGTACTTC. The encoded protein is CASSNQGREQYF.

The chain carries TRBV7-3 and TRBJ1-1; D call uncertain. V lost 4 bases, J lost 5 bases, and 8 bases lay in between. CDR3 length: 12 residues. Per the germline V gene, CDR1 is SGHTA and CDR2 is FQGTGA. For the CDR3, the DNA is TGTGCCAGCAGCTCCCCGGGGACTGAAGCTTTCTTT. Translation gives CASSSPGTEAFF.

This clone occurred once. V gene TRBV29-1 combines with J gene TRBJ1-1; 8 bases map to TRBD1. Losses at the gene ends were 3 bases for V and 3 bases for J; bases not matched to a gene: 3. The CDR3 loop spans 13 amino acids. Per the germline V gene, CDR1 is SQVTM and CDR2 is ANQGSEA. The CDR3 DNA reads TGCAGCGTTGAGATACAGGGGGACACTGAAGCTTTCTTT. Translated, it gives CSVEIQGDTEAFF.

The chain links TRBV10-3 to TRBJ2-5, with TRBD2 matching over 10 bases. The V segment lost 0 bases and the J segment 11 bases; nucleotides outside the gene matches: 15. The CDR3 has 17 amino acids. The V gene's germline CDR1 is ENHRY and CDR2 SYGVKD. CDR3 in amino acids: CAISESSGRTPKPQQYF. DNA for the CDR3: TGTGCCATCAGTGAGTCTAGCGGGAGGACCCCTAAACCCCAGCAGTACTTC.

V usage is TRBV7-6 and J usage is TRBJ2-3; no definite D call. CDR3 length: 13 residues. V lost 2 bases to trimming and J lost 3 bases, with 6 bases between them. CDR1 is SGHVS and CDR2 is FNYEAQ in the germline V gene. CDR3 residues: CASSLSRTDTQYF. The CDR3 nucleotides read TGTGCCAGCAGCTTATCCAGAACAGATACGCAGTATTTT.

V and J are TRBV6-5 and TRBJ1-3; D possibly corresponds to TRBD1 (5 bases). V was clipped by 4 bases and J by 0 bases, with 10 bases between them. Germline V gene lookup returns CDR1 MNHEY and CDR2 SVGAGI. CDR3 length: 15 residues. The chain's CDR3 is CASSWGRSSGNTIYF. The CDR3 DNA reads as TGTGCCAGCAGTTGGGGACGTAGCTCTGGAAACACCATATATTTT.

The V gene is TRBV6-5, the J gene TRBJ2-1; 8 nucleotides agree with TRBD2. This CDR3 comprises 15 residues. Germline V gives CDR1 MNHEY, CDR2 SVGAGI. With 6 bases clipped from V and 2 bases from J, the junction kept 6 bases outside the gene matches. CDR3 region: CASSLLAGTYNEQFF. The CDR3 bases are TGTGCCAGCAGCCTGTTAGCGGGAACCTACAATGAGCAGTTCTTC.

This chain connects TRBV18 to TRBJ2-7; D gene uncertain. The CDR3 has 12 residues. Germline CDR1 is KGHSH and CDR2 is LQKENI. V lost 2 bases, J lost 3 bases, and 5 bases lay in between. CDR3 in amino acids: CASSPGDYEQYF. CDR3 in DNA: TGTGCCAGCTCACCAGGGGACTACGAGCAGTACTTC.

This clone was found a few times. V usage is TRBV4-2 and J usage is TRBJ1-1, with D possibly matching TRBD1 (6 bases). CDR3 length: 14 residues. V lost 0 bases and J lost 7, with 12 bases in between. CDR1 and CDR2 from the germline V gene are LGHNA and YNFKEQ. The CDR3 reads CASSQDGGGSEAFF. As DNA, the CDR3 is TGTGCCAGCAGCCAAGATGGAGGGGGAAGTGAAGCTTTCTTT.

V and J are TRBV19 and TRBJ1-1, with D perhaps TRBD1 (5 bases). The germline gives CDR1 LNHDA, CDR2 SQIVND (reference sequence). This CDR3 region has 13 residues. The CDR3 coding sequence is TGTGCATCAGGGCGGATACCCAACACTGAAGCTTTCTTT. Its translation is CASGRIPNTEAFF.

The genes are TRBV6-1 and TRBJ2-3; TRBD1 matches at 9 bases. The CDR3 consists of 15 residues. Trimming cost V 2 bases and J 5 bases; bases outside gene matches: 5. Germline V CDR1 and CDR2: MNHNS, SASEGT. The CDR3 DNA reads as TGTGCCAGCAGTGAATCGGGACAGGGTGTAGATACGCAGTATTTT. Protein sequence: CASSESGQGVDTQYF.

This chain joins TRBV21-1 and TRBJ2-7; the table's D call TRBD1 went unverified against the DNA. TRBV21-1 is assigned pseudogene status. This CDR3 has 14 residues. The CDR3 here is CAGTGGLAPYEQYF. The CDR3 DNA reads as TGTGCCGGTACAGGGGGGTTAGCGCCCTACGAGCAGTACTTC.

This clone was observed once. The chain employs TRBV5-1 and TRBJ2-1, with D perhaps matching TRBD1 (5 bases). Per germline, CDR1 SGHRS and CDR2 YFSETQ. The CDR3 length is 13 residues. Trimming left V 1 base short and J 5 bases short, with 7 bases between. CDR3 loop: CASSLRGNNEQFF. CDR3 nucleotides: TGCGCCAGCAGCTTGAGGGGCAACAATGAGCAGTTCTTC.